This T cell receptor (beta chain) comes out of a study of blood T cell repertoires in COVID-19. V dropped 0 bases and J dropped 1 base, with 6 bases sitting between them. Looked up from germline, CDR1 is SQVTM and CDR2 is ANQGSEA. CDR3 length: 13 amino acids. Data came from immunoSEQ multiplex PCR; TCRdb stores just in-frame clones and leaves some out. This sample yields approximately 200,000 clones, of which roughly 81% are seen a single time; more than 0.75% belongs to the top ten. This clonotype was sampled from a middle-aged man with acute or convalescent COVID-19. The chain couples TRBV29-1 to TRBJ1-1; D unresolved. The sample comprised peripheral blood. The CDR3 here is CSVEDPGNTEAFF. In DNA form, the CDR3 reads TGCAGCGTTGAAGATCCGGGGAACACTGAAGCTTTCTTT.